Listed below are T cell receptor beta chains from one sample, sequenced in a study of regulatory T cells in long-lasting Graves disease. Using its own MiXCR run on the multiplex PCR reads, TCRdb lists one record per CDR3 protein. This sample carries over 350,000 distinct CDR3 sequences, 12% to 15% of them seen once, and the ten largest clones take roughly a sixth. These data also featured in a second study, about T cells in Graves' hyperthyroidism and ophthalmopathy.

This sample comprised peripheral blood mononuclear cells (PBMCs), obtained at new diagnosis, from a patient treated with antithyroid drugs. The origin of the receptors is a woman aged 45-60 years with Graves disease. Both conserved end residues are part of each CDR3. The order of the fields is V gene, D gene, clone size, J gene, CDR3 DNA, CDR3 protein. The D gene is left open where the match is weak. A clone size is listed for some rows: how often the clone was seen (once, few, many), or a class if it is expanded.

>TRBV3-1|-|-|TRBJ2-1
TGTGCCAGCAGCCAAGAGAGCGGTTCCAATGAGCAGTTCTTC
CASSQESGSNEQFF
>TRBV10-3|TRBD1|-|TRBJ1-2
TGTGCCTTAACGGACAGGGAGGATAAAGGCTACACCTTC
CALTDREDKGYTF
>TRBV30|-|many|TRBJ2-7
TGTGCCTGGAGGGCCCTTCCCTACGAGCAGTACTTC
CAWRALPYEQYF
>TRBV28|-|many|TRBJ2-5
TGTGCCAGCACCGAAACAGGGCTCACTCCTCAAGAGACCCAGTACTTC
CASTETGLTPQETQYF
>TRBV4-2|TRBD2|-|TRBJ2-7
TGTGCCAGCAGCCAAGGTAGCGGGCTACCCTACGAGCAGTACTTC
CASSQGSGLPYEQYF
>TRBV6-1|-|many|TRBJ2-3
TGTGCCAGCAGTGAAGCATTGGCGGATACGCAGTATTTT
CASSEALADTQYF
>TRBV14|-|many|TRBJ1-1
TGTGCCAGCAGCCAAGAGAGGGACACTGAAGCTTTCTTT
CASSQERDTEAFF
>TRBV5-1|TRBD2|many|TRBJ2-1
TGCGCCAGCAGCCACGGACTAGCGGATTACAATGAGCAGTTCTTC
CASSHGLADYNEQFF
>TRBV2|TRBD1|many|TRBJ1-2
TGTGCCAGCAGTGTCCAAGGGGCAGGGGGTACTTATGGCTACACCTTC
CASSVQGAGGTYGYTF
>TRBV6-2/TRBV6-3|TRBD2|few|TRBJ2-1
TGTGCCAGCAGACAAGGACTAGCGGGGGTCCCCAGTCATGAGTTCTTC
CASRQGLAGVPSHEFF
>TRBV28|-|many|TRBJ1-5
TGTGCCACCGTTCGGGGGGCCTTAGATCAGCCCCAGCATTTT
CATVRGALDQPQHF
>TRBV10-3|TRBD1|many|TRBJ2-7
TGTGCCATCAGTACGGACAGGGATGGATTGTCCTACGAGCAGTACTTC
CAISTDRDGLSYEQYF
>TRBV5-1|-|many|TRBJ2-3
TGCGCCAGCAGCCCCGACCCCGGGACATCTACCGATACGCAGTATTTT
CASSPDPGTSTDTQYF
>TRBV19|-|-|TRBJ1-5
TGTGCCAGTAGTATATTGAAGGGGTTCGGGGGCAATCAGCCCCAGCATTTT
CASSILKGFGGNQPQHF
>TRBV3-1|-|many|TRBJ1-1
TGTGCCAGCAGCGGGGCGGAGGGTTCCTTTATAACGAAGGCTTTCTTT
CASSGAEGSFITKAFF
>TRBV12-3/TRBV12-4|-|many|TRBJ1-4
TGTGCCAGCGCCGGAGGGGTTGGTAGTGAAAAACTGTTTTTT
CASAGGVGSEKLFF
>TRBV5-1|-|many|TRBJ1-5
TGCGCCAGCAGCGTTACAGGGTTAGACAATCAGCCCCAGCATTTT
CASSVTGLDNQPQHF
>TRBV18|TRBD1|few|TRBJ2-7
TGTGCCAGCTCACCATGGACCGGGACAGGGGCGGGCGAGCAGTACTTC
CASSPWTGTGAGEQYF
>TRBV28|-|many|TRBJ1-2
TGTGCCAGCAGTGAGGAGTGGGGCTACACCTTC
CASSEEWGYTF
>TRBV7-9|TRBD2|few|TRBJ2-7
TGTGCCAGCAGTCAAACACTAGCGGGAGGGCCTTTTTTAACCTACGAGCAGTACTTC
CASSQTLAGGPFLTYEQYF
>TRBV20-1|-|many|TRBJ2-1
TGCAGTGCTAGGGAAGTAGGGCAGTTCTTC
CSAREVGQFF
>TRBV28|TRBD1|many|TRBJ2-6
TGTGCCAGCAGTTTTGAGGGGGCCTCTGGGGCCAACGTCCTGACTTTC
CASSFEGASGANVLTF
>TRBV5-1|-|-|TRBJ2-7
TGCGCCAGCAGCTTGGACGCTGCCTCCTACGAGCAGTACTTC
CASSLDAASYEQYF
>TRBV6-2/TRBV6-3|-|few|TRBJ1-5
TGTGCCAGCAGGGCACAGGGTCCTAGGCAGCCCCAGCATTTT
CASRAQGPRQPQHF
>TRBV3-1|TRBD2|few|TRBJ2-7
TGTGCCAGCAGCCCCCCTCTAGCGGGAAACTACGAGCAGTACTTC
CASSPPLAGNYEQYF
>TRBV7-9|-|-|TRBJ1-6
TGTGCCACCCATGAGGCGGGAGCGGGGATCTCCTATAATTCACCCCTCCACTTT
CATHEAGAGISYNSPLHF
>TRBV9|-|many|TRBJ1-6
TGTGCCAGCAGCCAATCAGGGGCCCGCTTACGGTCACCCCTCCACTTT
CASSQSGARLRSPLHF
>TRBV5-4|-|once|TRBJ2-6
TGTGCCAGCGGAGATGTAGGTGCTGGGGCCAACGTCCTGACTTTC
CASGDVGAGANVLTF
>TRBV5-6|-|few|TRBJ1-2
TGTGCCAGCTTCAATGGGGGGGCGCTGGGCTACACCTTC
CASFNGGALGYTF
>TRBV10-3|-|few|TRBJ2-5
TGTGCCATCAGTGAGTCATATAGCGGAGAAGAGACCCAGTACTTC
CAISESYSGEETQYF
>TRBV4-2|TRBD2|-|TRBJ2-1
TGTGCCAGCAGCCAAGAGGGACTAGCGCCATCCTACAATGAGCAGTTCTTC
CASSQEGLAPSYNEQFF
>TRBV28|-|many|TRBJ1-1
TGTGCCAGCAGCACAGAAGCTAACACTGAAGCTTTCTTT
CASSTEANTEAFF
>TRBV19|-|many|TRBJ2-5
TGTGCCAGTCCCTTTTTGAGGCAAGAGACCCAGTACTTC
CASPFLRQETQYF
>TRBV5-1|-|many|TRBJ2-7
TGCGCCAGCAGCCCGGGGGACAGTAAAGCCCCCTACGAGCAGTACTTC
CASSPGDSKAPYEQYF
>TRBV5-1|TRBD2|few|TRBJ2-7
TGCGCCAGCAGCTCGAACCCCACTAGCGACTCCTACGAGCAGTACTTC
CASSSNPTSDSYEQYF
>TRBV7-9|TRBD1|many|TRBJ2-7
TGTGCCAGCAGCCAAGTCATTGGGGCAGGGGGCTCCTACGAGCAGTACTTC
CASSQVIGAGGSYEQYF
>TRBV20-1|-|many|TRBJ2-4
TGCAGTGCTAGCCATCACGACATTCAGTACTTC
CSASHHDIQYF
>TRBV28|TRBD2|many|TRBJ2-1
TGTGCCAGCAGTTTGGCCTCAAGGACTAGCGGGGATGAGCAGTTCTTC
CASSLASRTSGDEQFF
>TRBV2|-|-|TRBJ2-5
TGTGCCAACTCCCTGGGAGGGGGGAACCAAGAGACCCAGTACTTC
CANSLGGGNQETQYF
>TRBV20-1|TRBD2|-|TRBJ2-2
TGCAGTGCTAGAGGAGGCGGGGGGCCCTACATCGGGGAGCTGTTTTTT
CSARGGGGPYIGELFF